This T cell receptor beta chain was sequenced for a study of T cell repertoires in cytomegalovirus infection. Study at large: Public TCR beta signatures marked donors with CMV infection and the matching HLA. The study, taken as a whole, reports: Carriers of CMV and the relevant HLA type were discriminated by public TCR beta frequency.

This clonotype appeared many times. The antigen is unknown. TCRdb itself ran the reads through MiXCR, one entry per CDR3 protein. In the table there are around 320,000 distinct CDR3 sequences, over 7.5% of which are singletons. Specimen: PBMCs. The origin of this receptor is a human donor in good health (CMV status not recorded). Some clones in this sample may be carry-over from other donors' samples.

CDR3 sequence: CASSLALGSGGSPLHF. CDR3 sequence (DNA): TGTGCCAGCAGCTTAGCTTTGGGCAGCGGCGGATCACCCCTCCACTTT. V is TRBV7-6 and J is TRBJ1-6; no firm D call. CDR3 size: 16 residues. From germline, CDR1 is SGHVS and CDR2 FNYEAQ. The V end was cut by 0 bases, the J end by 10 bases, with 16 bases between.